This TCR beta chain emerged from a study of blood T cell repertoires in COVID-19. At the level of the study: Collection of acute and convalescent COVID-19 samples took place in the United States, Italy and Spain.

This table comes from immunoSEQ multiplex PCR, and its TCRdb copy is limited to in-frame clones, with some not included. The sample yields approximately 140,000 clones, more than 70% seen once. The V and J ends lost 3 bases and 6 bases respectively, with 12 bases between them. The CDR3 loop spans 14 amino acids. In germline, CDR1 is SNHLY, CDR2 FYNNEI. The sequencing input was peripheral blood. The receptor's source is a man aged 60 to 75 with active or convalescent COVID-19. The chain carries TRBV2 and TRBJ1-5, with D possibly being TRBD1 (5 bases). The CDR3 bases are TGTGCCAGCAGTGAGGTTCGGGGACTTCAGCCCCAGCATTTT. The encoded protein is CASSEVRGLQPQHF.